The T cell receptor beta chain described here comes from a study of graft-versus-host responses after intestinal transplantation. TCRdb's table, derived via immunoSEQ multiplex PCR, lists solely in-frame clones and lacks some. This sample has 55,000 to 70,000 clones, with around 91% found just once. To note about this clone: An end of the junction does not agree with germline; a read error may underlie this.

Germline V CDR1 and CDR2: MNHEY, SMNVEV (reference sequence). CDR3 size: 11 residues. The V call is TRBV27, the J call TRBJ1-2; D unclear. Sample: PBMCs, taken roughly 120 days after intestinal transplantation. This receptor was obtained from a human patient who received an intestinal transplant, so some T cells may come from the graft donor. The CDR3 coding sequence is TGTGCCGGCAGCGATAACTATGGCTACACCTTC. It codes for CAGSDNYGYTF.